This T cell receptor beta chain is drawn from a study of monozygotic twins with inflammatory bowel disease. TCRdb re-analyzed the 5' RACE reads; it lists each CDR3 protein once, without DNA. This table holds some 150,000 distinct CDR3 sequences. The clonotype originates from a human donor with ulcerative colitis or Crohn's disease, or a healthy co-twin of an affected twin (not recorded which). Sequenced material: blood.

CDR3 sequence reads: CASSQDGTSLTDTQYF. The rearrangement joins TRBV4-3 to TRBJ2-3; the TRBD2 assignment by TCRdb is unverifiable without DNA. The CDR3 has 16 amino acids. In germline, CDR1 is LGHNA, CDR2 YSLEER.